These 17 T cell receptor beta chains originate from one sample sequenced in a study of control samples from healthy donors and cancer patients. Assay used: immunoSEQ multiplex PCR; TCRdb lists only in-frame clones, some missing. The sample consists of 140,000 or so clones, about nine tenths of them appearing once. Material for sequencing was blood. These receptors all come from a young man in good health.

The chain couples TRBV5-1 to TRBJ1-1; 7 bases are shared with TRBD1. Germline V lookup: CDR1 SGHRS, CDR2 YFSETQ. After removal of 0 bases from V and 6 bases from J, the junction contained 8 bases not matched to a gene. The CDR3 totals 15 residues. This CDR3 is CASSLDRGPGAEAFF. The CDR3 DNA reads TGCGCCAGCAGCTTGGACAGGGGACCAGGGGCTGAAGCTTTCTTT. The variable domain in full, with the rest retrieved from reference TRBV5-1 and TRBJ1-1, is KAGVTQTPRYLIKTRGQQVTLSCSPISGHRSVSWYQQTPGQGLQFLFEYFSETQRNKGNFPGRFSGRQFSNSRSEMNVSTLELGDSALYLCASSLDRGPGAEAFFGQGTRLTVV.

The chain uses TRBV7-2 and TRBJ1-4; weak D call: TRBD1 (5 bases). The CDR3 runs 18 residues. CDR1 SGHTA and CDR2 FQGNSA come from the germline V gene. Trimming took 2 bases from V and 6 from J, leaving 22 bases between them. CDR3 DNA: TGTGCCAGCAGCTTATCCTCCTGGGGACTCTCAGGTTATGAAAAACTGTTTTTT. Protein product: CASSLSSWGLSGYEKLFF.

The chain joins TRBV9 to TRBJ2-1, with a tentative D call TRBD1 (6 bases). Trimming took 4 bases from V and 2 from J, leaving 10 bases between them. The CDR3 length is 14 residues. Germline CDR1 and CDR2: SGDLS and YYNGEE. CDR3 nucleotide sequence: TGTGCCAGCAGCCCATCAGGGGCCTACAATGAGCAGTTCTTC. Translating it yields CASSPSGAYNEQFF.

V is TRBV7-3 and J is TRBJ2-3, with 7 bases identical to TRBD2. Germline V gene data show CDR1 as SGHTA and CDR2 as FQGTGA. CDR3 length: 15 residues. Germline trimming cut 5 bases from V and 3 bases from J; bases unmatched to any gene: 8. The CDR3 coding sequence is TGTGCCAGCAGCGCGGGACTATCTTTTACAGATACGCAGTATTTT. Translated: CASSAGLSFTDTQYF. Drawing the rest from reference TRBV7-3 and TRBJ2-3, the complete variable domain is GAGVSQTPSNKVTEKGKYVELRCDPISGHTALYWYRQSLGQGPEFLIYFQGTGAADDSGLPNDRFFAVRPEGSVSTLKIQRTERGDSAVYLCASSAGLSFTDTQYFGPGTRLTVL.

This clone was detected only once. At one end the junction does not follow the germline gene, possibly because of a read error. This sequence joins TRBV4-2 and TRBJ2-7; 8 bases line up with TRBD1. This CDR3 has 14 amino acids. CDR1 and CDR2 from the germline V gene are LGHNA and YNFKEQ. The CDR3 loop is CASSPRTGTYKQYF. The CDR3, as DNA: TGTGCCAGCAGCCCCCGGACAGGGACCTACAAGCAGTACTTC.

V and J are TRBV24-1 and TRBJ1-5; TRBD1 aligns across 10 bases. CDR1 KGHDR and CDR2 SFDVKD come from the germline V gene. The CDR3 covers 15 residues. Unmatched junction bases numbered 8, after V lost 7 bases and J lost 6 bases. The CDR3 DNA follows: TGTGCCACCAGCGAGACAGGGGGCTCGGGTCAGCCCCAGCATTTT. Its translation is CATSETGGSGQPQHF.

CDR3 protein: CATSDLREMEESPLHF. DNA of the CDR3: TGTGCCACCAGTGATTTGCGGGAAATGGAGGAATCACCCCTCCACTTT. The V gene is TRBV24-1, the J gene TRBJ1-6; D not resolved. V lost 0 bases and J 10 bases, leaving 15 bases between the germline ends. The length of the CDR3 is 16 residues. Germline CDR1 is KGHDR and CDR2 is SFDVKD.

The chain employs TRBV15 and TRBJ1-5; the match to TRBD1 covers 8 bases. Germline V CDR1 and CDR2: LNHNV, YYDKDF (reference sequence). The trim removed 5 bases at V and 0 bases at J, leaving 9 bases unmatched. CDR3 size: 17 residues. CDR3 sequence (DNA): TGTGCCACCAGCCCTCCCCCGGGACAGGCTAGCAATCAGCCCCAGCATTTT. Its protein product is CATSPPPGQASNQPQHF. Full variable domain (outside the CDR3, taken from reference TRBV15 and TRBJ1-5): DAMVIQNPRYQVTQFGKPVTLSCSQTLNHNVMYWYQQKSSQAPKLLFHYYDKDFNNEADTPDNFQSRRPNTSFCFLDIRSPGLGDTAMYLCATSPPPGQASNQPQHFGDGTRLSIL.

The V and J genes are TRBV28 and TRBJ2-1; the D call may be TRBD1 or TRBD2 (6 bases each). Trimming pared 5 bases from V and 5 bases from J, leaving 22 bases between. The germline V gene encodes CDR1 MDHEN and CDR2 SYDVKM. CDR3 length: 17 amino acids. The CDR3 loop is CASSPFRRGNTNNEQFF. Here the CDR3 DNA reads TGTGCCAGCAGTCCATTTAGGAGGGGGAACACAAACAATGAGCAGTTCTTC.

This clone has just one count. The chain combines TRBV18 with TRBJ2-3; 9 bases line up with TRBD2. The CDR3 totals 16 residues. CDR1 is KGHSH, CDR2 LQKENI, per germline. Trimming at V came to 3 bases and at J to 2 bases, leaving 6 bases not matched to a gene. CDR3 DNA sequence: TGTGCCAGCTCACCCATCCCGGGACTAGCCACAGATACGCAGTATTTT. Amino acid sequence: CASSPIPGLATDTQYF.

The J gene is TRBJ2-2, the V gene TRBV24-1, with D possibly TRBD1 on 6 matching bases. CDR1 KGHDR and CDR2 SFDVKD come from the germline V gene. This CDR3 region has 15 residues. The ends were cut back, 7 bases at V and 7 bases at J, with 18 bases in the middle. The CDR3 coding sequence is TGTGCCACCAGCGAAAACCAGGGGTTGTTCGGGGAGCTGTTTTTT. Its protein is CATSENQGLFGELFF.

The chain employs TRBV19 and TRBJ1-1; D unclear. The CDR3 is made up of 14 amino acids. Trimming pared 9 bases from V and 6 bases from J, leaving 20 bases between. Looked up from germline, CDR1 is LNHDA and CDR2 is SQIVND (reference sequence). As DNA, the CDR3 is TGTGCCAGCCCTCTTGGAGGCCCGGGCCCTGAAGCTTTCTTT. Amino acid sequence: CASPLGGPGPEAFF.

The chain combines TRBV19 with TRBJ1-6, with no clear D. V shed 6 bases and J shed 0 bases, with 12 bases lying between them. This CDR3 region has 16 residues. Germline-derived CDR1 and CDR2 are LNHDA and SQIVND (reference sequence). The CDR3 sequence: CASRMGGSSYNSPLHF. The CDR3 DNA is TGTGCCAGTAGGATGGGAGGGAGCTCCTATAATTCACCCCTCCACTTT.

CDR3 in DNA: TGTGCCAGCAGCTTTCTAGCGGGGGGGCCCTATGAGCAGTTCTTC. It yields the protein CASSFLAGGPYEQFF. The chain uses TRBV11-2 and TRBJ2-1; 12 bases match TRBD2. CDR1 SGHAT and CDR2 FQNNGV come from the germline V gene. The CDR3 runs to 15 residues. J gave up 8 bases and V 3 bases, and 5 bases lay outside the gene matches.

The chain combines TRBV10-2 with TRBJ1-5, with 7 bases matching TRBD1. V trimming: 3 bases; J trimming: 2 bases; junction bases outside the gene matches: 4. This CDR3 has 15 residues. CDR1 and CDR2 from the germline V gene are WSHSY and SAAADI. The CDR3 region has the DNA TGCGCCAGCAGTGAATGGACAGGTGGCAATCAGCCCCAGCATTTT. Residues: CASSEWTGGNQPQHF.

The V and J genes are TRBV19 and TRBJ2-4; a weak D match, TRBD1 (5 bases). Deletions cut 4 bases from V and 9 bases from J, with 16 bases between. The germline V gene encodes CDR1 LNHDA and CDR2 SQIVND (reference sequence). CDR3 length: 14 amino acids. Here the CDR3 DNA reads TGTGCCAGTAGTACAACCGTTAGGGGAAGCATTCAGTACTTC. Amino acid sequence: CASSTTVRGSIQYF.

The chain's CDR3 is CASSRGAGGPFSHEQYF. The CDR3 region has the DNA TGTGCCAGCAGCCGCGGAGCGGGGGGGCCTTTTAGCCACGAGCAGTACTTC. V is TRBV3-1 (or the pseudogene TRBV3-2) and J is TRBJ2-7, with TRBD2 identical over 10 bases. The CDR3 runs to 17 residues. Germline values: CDR1 LGHDT, CDR2 YNNKEL (reference sequence). The V and J ends lost 4 bases and 5 bases, in that order; junction bases with no gene match: 14.